The clone carrying this T cell receptor beta chain was observed once. Its target is unknown. The data are from a study of shared clonotypes between healthy human individuals. Study-level findings and limits: Among a handful of donors, roughly 5% of naive CD4 clonotypes were found in common. Memory subsets generally showed smaller estimated richness than naive subsets did. Relative to clonotypes present in all four donors, those not shared had lower generation probabilities.

On sorted subsets, replicate PCRs used about 200 ng DNA, or about 30,000 T cell genomes. Produced via immunoSEQ multiplex PCR; TCRdb's table is partial and in-frame only. The sample gives 850,000 to 1,200,000 clones, 60% to 80% of which show up once; around 1.5% is in the top ten. The germline gives CDR1 ENHRY, CDR2 SYGVKD. This CDR3 has 11 amino acids. The V end lost 6 bases, the J end lost 6 bases, and 7 bases lay between the germline ends. The receptor was derived from a man younger than 30 in good health. Sequenced sample: memory CD4+ T cells sorted from blood. Subset given: CD45RA-negative fraction. The V gene is TRBV10-3, the J gene TRBJ2-3; D unclear. CDR3 residues: CAIRKSDTQYF. CDR3 sequence (DNA): TGTGCCATCAGAAAGTCGGATACGCAGTATTTT.